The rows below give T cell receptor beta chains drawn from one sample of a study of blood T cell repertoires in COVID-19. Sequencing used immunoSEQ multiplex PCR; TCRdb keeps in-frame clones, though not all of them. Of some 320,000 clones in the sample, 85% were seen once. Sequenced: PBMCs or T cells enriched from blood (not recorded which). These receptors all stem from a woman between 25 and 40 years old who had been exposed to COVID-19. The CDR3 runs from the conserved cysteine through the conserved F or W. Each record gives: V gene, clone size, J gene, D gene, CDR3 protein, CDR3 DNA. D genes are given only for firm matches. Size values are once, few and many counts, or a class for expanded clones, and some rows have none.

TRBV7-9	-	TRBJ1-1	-	CASSPWGGRGTEAFF	TGTGCCAGCAGCCCATGGGGGGGAAGGGGCACTGAAGCTTTCTTT
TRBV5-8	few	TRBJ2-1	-	CASSYTSRAEQFF	TGTGCCAGCAGCTATACTAGTAGGGCTGAGCAGTTCTTC
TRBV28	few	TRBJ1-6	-	CASTPRTLRNSPLHF	TGTGCCAGCACCCCGCGGACATTGAGAAATTCACCCCTCCACTTT
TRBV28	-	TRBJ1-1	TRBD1	CASSTIQGKWAFF	TGTGCCAGCAGTACGATACAGGGGAAGTGGGCTTTCTTT
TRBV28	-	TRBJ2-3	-	CASSLLRDTQYF	TGTGCCAGCAGTTTACTCCGGGATACGCAGTATTTT
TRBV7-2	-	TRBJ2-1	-	CASSPTTEFHEQFF	TGTGCCAGCAGCCCGACCACAGAGTTTCATGAGCAGTTCTTC
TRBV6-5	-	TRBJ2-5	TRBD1	CASSYPGQQETQYF	TGTGCCAGCAGTTACCCGGGACAGCAAGAGACCCAGTACTTC
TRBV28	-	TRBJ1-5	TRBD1	CASSRIPGQGDQPQHF	TGTGCCAGCAGCCGTATCCCGGGACAGGGGGATCAGCCCCAGCATTTT
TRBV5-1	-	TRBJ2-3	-	CASKGGLRTDTQYF	TGCGCCAGCAAGGGCGGACTGCGCACAGATACGCAGTATTTT
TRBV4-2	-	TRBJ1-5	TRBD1	CASSQDRRTGNFQPQHF	TGTGCCAGCAGCCAAGATAGGAGGACAGGGAATTTTCAGCCCCAGCATTTT
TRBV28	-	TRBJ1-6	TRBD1	CASLTGNSNSPLHF	TGTGCCAGTCTGACAGGGAATTCAAATTCACCCCTCCACTTT
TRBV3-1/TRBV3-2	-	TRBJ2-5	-	CASSRIGSGETQYF	TGTGCCAGCAGCCGAATTGGGTCGGGAGAGACCCAGTACTTC
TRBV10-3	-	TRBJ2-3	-	CAISESAGSGDTQYF	TGTGCCATCAGTGAGTCGGCGGGGAGTGGGGATACGCAGTATTTT
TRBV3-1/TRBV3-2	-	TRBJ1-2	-	CASSQGIAANYGYTF	TGTGCCAGCAGCCAAGGGATAGCGGCTAACTATGGCTACACCTTC
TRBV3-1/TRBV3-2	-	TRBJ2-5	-	CASSQIWTVSETQYF	TGTGCCAGCAGCCAAATCTGGACTGTGTCGGAGACCCAGTACTTC
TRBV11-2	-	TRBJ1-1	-	CASSPIRQTPRNTEAFF	TGTGCCAGCAGCCCCATCCGACAGACACCTAGAAACACTGAAGCTTTCTTT
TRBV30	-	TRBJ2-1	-	CAWKAGPTYNEQFF	TGTGCCTGGAAAGCGGGCCCAACCTACAATGAGCAGTTCTTC
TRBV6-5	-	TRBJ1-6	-	CASSSLLIGGSPLHF	TGTGCCAGCAGTTCCCTACTAATTGGAGGTTCACCCCTCCACTTT
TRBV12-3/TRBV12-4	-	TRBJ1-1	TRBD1	CASSLSEQGTAFF	TGTGCCAGCAGTTTATCCGAACAGGGGACAGCTTTCTTT
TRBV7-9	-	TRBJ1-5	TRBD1	CASSLGTGGSNQPQHF	TGTGCCAGCAGCCTAGGGACAGGGGGGAGCAATCAGCCCCAGCATTTT
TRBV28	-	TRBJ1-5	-	CASSVLGQPQHF	TGTGCCAGCAGTGTACTCGGTCAGCCCCAGCATTTT
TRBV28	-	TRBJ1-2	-	CASSTGPNYGYTF	TGTGCCAGCAGTACAGGACCTAACTATGGCTACACCTTC
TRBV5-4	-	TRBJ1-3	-	CASSLAGPGSGNTIYF	TGTGCCAGCAGCTTGGCCGGTCCGGGGTCAGGAAACACCATATATTTT
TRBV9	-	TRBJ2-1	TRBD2	CASSVSGSVNEQFF	TGTGCCAGCAGCGTTAGCGGGAGCGTCAATGAGCAGTTCTTC
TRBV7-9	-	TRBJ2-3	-	CASSLDGTSTDTQYF	TGTGCCAGCAGCTTAGATGGGACTAGCACAGATACGCAGTATTTT
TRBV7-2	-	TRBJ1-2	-	CASSFPGTPRGYTF	TGTGCCAGCAGCTTTCCCGGGACACCGAGGGGCTACACCTTC
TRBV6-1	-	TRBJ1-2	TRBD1	CASSELDRGQNGYTF	TGTGCCAGCAGTGAACTGGACAGGGGACAGAATGGCTACACCTTC
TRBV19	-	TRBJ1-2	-	CASSNRAGGANYGYTF	TGTGCCAGTAGTAATCGGGCAGGAGGAGCTAACTATGGCTACACCTTC
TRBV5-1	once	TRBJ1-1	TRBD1	CASSTYRDRGEAFF	TGCGCCAGCAGCACATACCGGGACAGGGGTGAAGCTTTCTTT
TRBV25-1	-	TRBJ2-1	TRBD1	CASRSTGTGGYNEQFF	TGTGCCAGCAGATCTACCGGGACAGGGGGTTACAATGAGCAGTTCTTC
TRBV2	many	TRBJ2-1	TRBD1	CASINEGASPAFF	TGTGCCAGCATTAACGAGGGGGCAAGTCCGGCTTTCTTC
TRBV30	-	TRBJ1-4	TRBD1	CAWSRRTGGNEKLFF	TGTGCCTGGAGTAGGAGGACAGGGGGGAATGAAAAACTGTTTTTT
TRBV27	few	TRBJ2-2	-	CAQGEDTGELFF	TGTGCTCAGGGGGAGGACACCGGGGAGCTGTTTTTT
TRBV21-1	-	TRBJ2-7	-	CASRRFWGGSESYEQYF	TGTGCCAGCAGGCGTTTTTGGGGGGGCAGCGAATCCTACGAGCAGTACTTC
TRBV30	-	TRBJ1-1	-	CAWGGPPYTEAFF	TGTGCCTGGGGGGGGCCGCCCTACACTGAAGCTTTCTTT
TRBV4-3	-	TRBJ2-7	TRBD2	CASSQGASRSGGHAAYEQYF	TGCGCCAGCAGCCAAGGGGCAAGTCGGAGCGGGGGTCATGCGGCCTACGAGCAGTACTTC
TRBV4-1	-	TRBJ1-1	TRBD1	CASRPQGDTEAFF	TGCGCCAGCAGACCACAGGGGGACACTGAAGCTTTCTTT
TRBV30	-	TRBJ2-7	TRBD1	CAWRRTGGYEQYF	TGTGCCTGGAGACGGACAGGGGGGTACGAGCAGTACTTC
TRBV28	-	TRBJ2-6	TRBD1	CASTVPQGAGANVLTF	TGTGCCAGCACCGTCCCGCAGGGGGCTGGGGCCAACGTCCTGACTTTC
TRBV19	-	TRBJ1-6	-	CASSIWGGRTNSPLHF	TGTGCCAGTAGTATATGGGGGGGTAGGACTAATTCACCCCTCCACTTT
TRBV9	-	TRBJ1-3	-	CASSAAGNRAGHTIYF	TGTGCCAGCAGCGCAGCCGGAAACAGGGCCGGCCACACCATATATTTT
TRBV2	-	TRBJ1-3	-	CASSLTRSGNTIYF	TGTGCCAGCAGTCTCACGCGCTCTGGAAACACCATATATTTT
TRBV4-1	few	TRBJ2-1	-	CASSQYPGINEQFF	TGCGCCAGCAGCCAATATCCCGGTATCAATGAGCAGTTCTTC
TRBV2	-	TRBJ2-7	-	CASRSGSYEQYF	TGTGCCAGCAGGAGCGGCTCCTACGAGCAGTACTTC
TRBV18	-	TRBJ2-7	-	CASSPYQGGEQYF	TGTGCCAGCTCACCATACCAGGGTGGCGAGCAGTACTTC
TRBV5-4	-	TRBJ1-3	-	CASSLLGTAGNTIYF	TGTGCCAGCAGCCTACTTGGGACTGCTGGAAACACCATATATTTT
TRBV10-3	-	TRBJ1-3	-	CAISDLDGVSGNTIYF	TGTGCCATCAGTGACCTCGACGGGGTCTCTGGAAACACCATATATTTT
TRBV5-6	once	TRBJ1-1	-	CASRQDRVGTEAFF	TGTGCCAGCAGGCAGGACAGAGTAGGGACTGAAGCTTTCTTT
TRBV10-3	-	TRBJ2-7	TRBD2	CAINDELAGGYEQYF	TGTGCCATCAACGACGAACTAGCGGGGGGCTACGAGCAGTACTTC
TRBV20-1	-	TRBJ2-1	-	CSATSYNEQFF	TGCAGTGCTACGTCCTACAATGAGCAGTTCTTC
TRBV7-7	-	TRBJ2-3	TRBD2	CASSPGLAGGMGDTQYF	TGTGCTAGCAGTCCAGGACTAGCGGGGGGAATGGGAGATACGCAGTATTTT
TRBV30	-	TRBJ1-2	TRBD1	CAWRPGTANNYGYTF	TGTGCCTGGAGGCCTGGGACAGCAAATAACTATGGCTACACCTTC